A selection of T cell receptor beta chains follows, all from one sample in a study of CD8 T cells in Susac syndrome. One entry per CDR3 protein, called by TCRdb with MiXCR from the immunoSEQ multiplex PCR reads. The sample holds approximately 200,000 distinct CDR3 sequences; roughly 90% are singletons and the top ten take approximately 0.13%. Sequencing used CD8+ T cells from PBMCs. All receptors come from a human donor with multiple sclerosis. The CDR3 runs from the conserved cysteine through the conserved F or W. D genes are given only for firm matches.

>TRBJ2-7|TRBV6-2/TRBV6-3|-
CASSETSYEQYF
TGTGCCAGCAGTGAGACTAGTTACGAGCAGTACTTC
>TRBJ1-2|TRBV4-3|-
CASSQEHAGNYGYTF
TGCGCCAGCAGCCAAGAACATGCGGGGAACTATGGCTACACCTTC
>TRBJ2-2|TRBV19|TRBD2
CASSAHPVAGGNTGELFF
TGTGCCAGTAGTGCTCACCCCGTAGCGGGGGGCAACACCGGGGAGCTGTTTTTT
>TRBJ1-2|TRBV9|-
CASSVGGTPGYTF
TGTGCCAGCAGCGTAGGAGGGACACCTGGCTACACCTTC
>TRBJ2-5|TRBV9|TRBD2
CASSVSGGPGETQYF
TGTGCCAGCAGCGTTAGCGGGGGCCCTGGTGAGACCCAGTACTTC
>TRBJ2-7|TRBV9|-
CASSAPDTYEQYF
TGTGCCAGCAGCGCTCCGGACACCTACGAGCAGTACTTC
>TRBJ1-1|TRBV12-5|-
CASGFSTVTTEAFF
TGTGCTAGTGGTTTCTCGACAGTCACCACTGAAGCTTTCTTT
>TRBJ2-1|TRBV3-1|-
CASSLKDLPYNEQFF
TGTGCCAGCAGCCTAAAGGACTTGCCCTACAATGAGCAGTTCTTC
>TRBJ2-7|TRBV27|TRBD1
CASSRDRGRSPEQYF
TGTGCCAGCAGTCGGGACAGGGGAAGGTCCCCCGAGCAGTACTTC
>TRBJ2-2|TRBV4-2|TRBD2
CASSRLAGVIGELFF
TGTGCCAGCAGTCGACTAGCGGGAGTGATCGGGGAGCTGTTTTTT
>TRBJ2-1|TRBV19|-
CASSQRVRDEQFF
TGTGCCAGTAGCCAACGGGTGAGGGATGAGCAGTTCTTC
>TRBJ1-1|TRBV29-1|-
CSAGHSNTEAFF
TGCAGCGCGGGACACTCGAACACTGAAGCTTTCTTT
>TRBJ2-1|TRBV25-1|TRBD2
CASSEVAGARVQFF
TGTGCCAGCAGTGAAGTAGCGGGAGCACGGGTGCAGTTCTTC
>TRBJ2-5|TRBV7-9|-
CASRGGQIKETQYF
TGTGCCAGCAGGGGGGGACAAATTAAAGAGACCCAGTACTTC
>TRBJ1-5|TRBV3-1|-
CASSVSDNQPQHF
TGTGCCAGCAGCGTTTCCGATAATCAGCCCCAGCATTTT
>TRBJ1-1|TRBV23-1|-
CASSQIGRNQQGAKMNTEAFF
TGCGCCAGCAGTCAAATCGGGCGAAATCAGCAAGGGGCCAAAATGAACACTGAAGCTTTCTTT
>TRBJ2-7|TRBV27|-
CASSLHSTGSYEQYF
TGTGCCAGCAGTTTGCATTCGACAGGTTCCTACGAGCAGTACTTC
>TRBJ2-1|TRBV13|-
CASSPEAGTRGYNEQFF
TGTGCCAGCAGCCCAGAGGCCGGGACAAGGGGGTACAATGAGCAGTTCTTC
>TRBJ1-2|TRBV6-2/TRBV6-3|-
CASDLGSGGYTF
TGTGCCAGCGACCTGGGGAGCGGTGGCTACACCTTC
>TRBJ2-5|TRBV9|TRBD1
CASSGGGGAGETQYF
TGTGCCAGCAGCGGAGGGGGCGGAGCTGGGGAGACCCAGTACTTC
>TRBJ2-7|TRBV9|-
CASSGWSQDEQYF
TGTGCCAGCAGCGGGTGGTCTCAGGACGAGCAGTACTTC